The 5 T cell receptor beta chains below were found in one sample sequenced in a study of blood T cell repertoires in COVID-19. Clones were sequenced by immunoSEQ multiplex PCR, and TCRdb holds only the in-frame ones, with some missing. This repertoire shows roughly 34,000 clones, 70% to 90% found once; its top ten account for about 5%. The material sequenced was peripheral blood. These receptors were obtained from a woman aged 70-85 years with active COVID-19.

The chain uses TRBV6-1 and TRBJ1-5; D not resolved. This CDR3 has 13 amino acids. The V gene's germline CDR1 is MNHNS and CDR2 SASEGT. V was trimmed by 2 bases and J by 3 bases, leaving 5 bases between them. The CDR3 DNA reads as TGTGCCAGCAGTGAAACTTTCAATCAGCCCCAGCATTTT. It yields the protein CASSETFNQPQHF.

This chain joins TRBV18 and TRBJ2-7; TRBD2 matches 14 bases. The trim removed 5 bases at V and 3 bases at J, leaving 6 bases unmatched. CDR1 KGHSH and CDR2 LQKENI come from the germline V gene. This CDR3 spans 16 amino acids. CDR3 bases: TGTGCCAGCTCAGCCTCGACTAGCGGGGGGGTCTACGAGCAGTACTTC. It specifies CASSASTSGGVYEQYF. Together with reference TRBV18 and TRBJ2-7, the CDR3 gives the full variable domain: NAGVMQNPRHLVRRRGQEARLRCSPMKGHSHVYWYRQLPEEGLKFMVYLQKENIIDESGMPKERFSAEFPKEGPSILRIQQVVRGDSAAYFCASSASTSGGVYEQYFGPGTRLTVT.

Here the CDR3 reads CASSLMAVAGELFF. CDR3 bases: TGTGCCAGCAGCTTAATGGCCGTGGCCGGGGAGCTGTTTTTT. V and J are TRBV11-1 and TRBJ2-2; D ambiguous. Trimming left V 2 bases short and J 6 bases short, with 10 bases between. The CDR3 is 14 residues long. The germline V gene encodes CDR1 SGHAT and CDR2 FQDESV (reference sequence).

A note on this clone: At one boundary the junction diverges from the germline segment, which might be a read error. J is TRBJ2-2 and V is TRBV7-7, with D unresolved. Germline V CDR1 and CDR2: SSHAT, FNYEAQ (reference sequence). CDR3 size: 15 residues. Here the CDR3 reads CASSLYANPTGELFF. In nucleotides, the CDR3 is TGTGCTAGCAGCTTATACGCTAACCCCACCGGGGAGCTGTTTTTT.

The V call is TRBV2, the J call TRBJ2-3; tentative D call: TRBD1 (5 bases). V lost 6 bases and J lost 6, with 16 bases in between. The length of the CDR3 is 14 residues. Germline V CDR1 and CDR2: SNHLY, FYNNEI. This chain's CDR3 is CASSARVLGDTQYF. The CDR3 nucleotides read TGTGCCAGCAGCGCCAGGGTTTTGGGGGATACGCAGTATTTT.